These T cell receptor beta chains were read from a single sample in a study of cytomegalovirus exposure and HLA in healthy donors. Clones were sequenced by immunoSEQ multiplex PCR, and TCRdb holds only the in-frame ones, with some missing. Here the sample spans about 200,000 clones, roughly 85% being singletons. Specimen: PBMCs. These receptor sequences come from a woman between 45 and 60 years old in good health and CMV-seronegative. Both conserved end residues are part of each CDR3.

TRBV6-5 | CASSQGDRVYGYTF
TRBV7-9 | CASSPDAEGTQYF
TRBV10-3 | CATRSGRAESTDTQYF
TRBV28 | CASSLSGDTGELFF
TRBV4-2 | CASISTHGDYTYNEQFF
TRBV10-2 | CASSEQSYEQYF
TRBV11-3 | CASSSRQGAEANVLTF
TRBV29-1 | CSVEDNAGAPSTDTQYF
TRBV6-6 | CASSSYYGYTF
TRBV19 | CASSPRTAYEQYF
TRBV6-6 | CASSYPGGQGFEQYF
TRBV4-1 | CASSQDEGSDYGYTF
TRBV9 | CASSITGTSNTGELFF
TRBV25-1 | CASSGTGAYEQYF
TRBV7-2 | CASSSQGVETQHF
TRBV7-2 | CASSLDPTGSSYEQYF
TRBV4-3 | CASSQERSYGYTF
TRBV6-6 | CASSYSMGQSYEQYF
TRBV7-6 | CASRSYRGWGYTF
TRBV4-1 | CASSHPGLFSNEQFF
TRBV5-8 | CASSLQTGHSYEQYF
TRBV28 | CASSLGGCEAFF
TRBV5-4 | CASSRPGGGQETQYF
TRBV6-6 | CASRLTGLNTEAFF
TRBV5-4 | CASSWRGNTGELFF
TRBV5-4 | CASSRIGTSGNQETQYF
TRBV13 | CASSVLAGRSYEQYF
TRBV28 | CASSLLTEAFF
TRBV30 | CAWSFSQDTQYF
TRBV29-1 | CSVATGQETQYF
TRBV2 | CASGLAGVLETQYF
TRBV28 | CASRHRGSSYNEQFF
TRBV4-1 | CASSQARVSTDTQYF
TRBV18 | CASSHEGQGLPQETQYF
TRBV6-1 | CASSELSGTAKTGELFF
TRBV7-6 | CASSFRLAAGSGTRGDTQYF
TRBV30 | CAWTDYTETEAFF
TRBV7-6 | CASSGRDRLAGGSYNEQFF
TRBV27 | CASRAGTGGTEAFF
TRBV6-6 | CASSYTGGNEQFF
TRBV10-3 | CAISGQGGNQPQHF
TRBV27 | CASSLRTGSINEQFF
TRBV5-1 | CASSPKSGGLAGATSNTGELFF
TRBV7-6 | CASSFDRGAGNTIYF
TRBV18 | CASSPLPLSTQYF
TRBV18 | CASSGQGYNQPQHF
TRBV7-8 | CASSPGQGAYEQYF
TRBV7-2 | CASSLALAGGENEQFF
TRBV11-2 | CASSQSRGGGTYNEQFF
TRBV27 | CASSNEGGAPGEQYF
TRBV9 | CASSLGQGGNTIYF
TRBV6-4 | CASSAGAGGPVKTQYF
TRBV10-3 | CAISAGGQGSWDEQFF